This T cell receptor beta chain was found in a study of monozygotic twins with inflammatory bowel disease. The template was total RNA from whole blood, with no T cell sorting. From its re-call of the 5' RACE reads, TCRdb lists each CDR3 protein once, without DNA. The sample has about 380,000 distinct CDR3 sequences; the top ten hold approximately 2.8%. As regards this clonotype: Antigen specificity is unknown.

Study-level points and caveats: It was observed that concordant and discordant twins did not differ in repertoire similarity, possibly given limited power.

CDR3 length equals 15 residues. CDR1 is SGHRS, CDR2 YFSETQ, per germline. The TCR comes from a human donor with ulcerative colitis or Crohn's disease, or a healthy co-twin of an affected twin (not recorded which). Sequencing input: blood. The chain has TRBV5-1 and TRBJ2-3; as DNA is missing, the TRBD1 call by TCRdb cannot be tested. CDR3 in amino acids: CASSWDSGGSDTQYF.